This entry describes one TCR beta chain. Recruitment covered roughly 22 US areas and drew participants whose ages spanned about 18 to 90 years. Membership in each cohort depended on participant-reported clinical history. CDR3 length equals 17 residues. The ends lost 6 bases at V and 6 bases at J; junction bases unmatched: 20. Germline V gene data show CDR1 as LGHDT and CDR2 as YNNKEL (reference sequence). Authors' analysis steps: Estimates of nucleated cell counts were drawn from the amplification of reference gene primers. Repertoires were generated with immunoSEQ multiplex PCR, while TCRdb's copy carries only in-frame clones and drops some. The D gene and trimming were derived from the DNA, and the V and J assignments and clone size from that table. This table has 250,000 or so clones, around 83% appearing once. The sample belongs to a study of blood T cell repertoires in COVID-19. About the research overall: Spain, Italy and the United States supplied samples that represented acute and convalescent COVID-19.

The chain uses TRBV3-1 (or the pseudogene TRBV3-2) and TRBJ2-7; the match to TRBD2 covers 7 bases. The clonotype was recovered from a woman aged 50 to 60 who had been exposed to COVID-19. Specimen: PBMCs or T cells enriched from blood (not recorded which). CDR3 in DNA: TGTGCCAGCAGTCGGGGAGGGCAAACAGGTTTTGGGGGCGAGCAGTACTTC. This codes for CASSRGGQTGFGGEQYF.